This section outlines one T cell receptor (beta chain) sequence together with its context. Antigen unknown. This specimen belongs to a study of shared clonotypes between healthy human individuals. Assay used: immunoSEQ multiplex PCR; TCRdb lists only in-frame clones, some missing. This sample carries some 2,500,000 clones, over 85% of them seen once, and the ten largest clones take roughly 0.39%. The V end lost 2 bases, the J end lost 0 bases, and 11 bases lay between the germline ends. Germline V gene sequence: CDR1 KGHSH, CDR2 LQKENI. This CDR3 has 15 residues. Findings of the study overall: The rarefaction results pointed to incomplete sorted-subset sequencing despite large depth.

This TCR derives from a man between 18 and 35 years old in good health. Some clones in this sample may be carry-over from other donors' samples. Specimen: naive CD4+ T cells from PBMCs. Subset given: CD45RA+ positively selected. The gene calls are TRBV18 and TRBJ2-7; D is unclear. The CDR3 nucleotides read TGTGCCAGCTCACCAGCCGGGTCCATCTCCTACGAGCAGTACTTC. Translated, it gives CASSPAGSISYEQYF.